A selection of T cell receptor beta chains follows, all from one sample in a study of T cells in Graves' hyperthyroidism and ophthalmopathy. TCRdb used MiXCR to reprocess the multiplex PCR reads, holding one entry per CDR3 protein. The sample yields about 380,000 distinct CDR3 sequences, over 11% seen once. The specimen was blood. These TCRs come from a woman aged 55-69 years with Graves' hyperthyroidism. Both conserved end residues are part of each CDR3. A D gene is named only where the DNA matches it firmly. Clone sizes are given selectively: once, few, many, or a class where the clone is expanded.

d_gene	j_gene	abundance	v_gene	CDR3aa	CDR3nt
NA	TRBJ2-3	NA	TRBV6-1	CASSPLGDTQYF	TGTGCCAGCAGCCCACTAGGAGATACGCAGTATTTT
NA	TRBJ1-1	many	TRBV10-3	CAISELGRRNTEAFF	TGTGCCATCAGTGAGTTGGGGAGAAGGAACACTGAAGCTTTCTTT
TRBD1	TRBJ2-3	many	TRBV14	CASSHAGTATDTQYF	TGTGCCAGCAGCCACGCCGGGACAGCCACAGATACGCAGTATTTT
TRBD2	TRBJ2-3	many	TRBV11-3	CASSLIAGTLPDTQYF	TGTGCCAGCAGCTTAATAGCGGGGACGTTACCAGATACGCAGTATTTT
NA	TRBJ2-1	many	TRBV5-1	CASSRPEGEQFF	TGCGCCAGCAGCCGCCCGGAGGGCGAGCAGTTCTTC
NA	TRBJ1-1	many	TRBV7-2	CASSLAHWGSAEAFF	TGTGCCAGCAGCTTAGCGCATTGGGGTAGCGCTGAAGCTTTCTTT
NA	TRBJ1-5	NA	TRBV4-1	CASSQAGVLQPQHF	TGCGCCAGCAGCCAAGCGGGGGTCTTGCAGCCCCAGCATTTT
NA	TRBJ1-1	few	TRBV4-2	CASSQGFPNTEAFF	TGTGCCAGCAGCCAAGGGTTCCCGAACACTGAAGCTTTCTTT
NA	TRBJ1-1	few	TRBV5-1	CASSAGGGTFPFF	TGCGCCAGCAGCGCCGGCGGCGGCACTTTCCCTTTCTTT
TRBD2	TRBJ2-7	many	TRBV5-1	CASSGGLAKDEQYF	TGCGCCAGCAGCGGAGGACTAGCGAAGGACGAGCAGTACTTC